The rows below give T cell receptor beta chains drawn from one sample of a study of blood T cell repertoires in COVID-19. The assay was immunoSEQ multiplex PCR, and TCRdb's table has in-frame clones only and misses some. The repertoire includes 25,000 to 35,000 clones, about 89% of them detected once, and 5% to 7% sits in the top ten. Material: peripheral blood. Receptor source: a human donor in a cohort sampled during active COVID-19. CDR3s leave out the opening cysteine and the closing phenylalanine or tryptophan.

v_call: TRBV6-2/TRBV6-3; j_call: TRBJ1-1; cdr3_aa: ASSYPLVGQGHLNTEAF
v_call: TRBV7-9; j_call: TRBJ2-2; cdr3_aa: ASRLAGRATGELF
v_call: TRBV7-2; j_call: TRBJ1-1; cdr3_aa: ASSQGGAYTEAF
v_call: TRBV19; j_call: TRBJ2-1; cdr3_aa: ASSIGTGTNEQF
v_call: TRBV5-6; j_call: TRBJ2-1; cdr3_aa: ASSWGTAVQF
v_call: TRBV6-4; j_call: TRBJ1-5; cdr3_aa: ASLGQLNQPQH
v_call: TRBV10-3; j_call: TRBJ1-2; cdr3_aa: AIRPLNNYGYT
v_call: TRBV5-1; j_call: TRBJ1-1; cdr3_aa: ASSWSGRQNTEAF
v_call: TRBV5-1; j_call: TRBJ1-1; cdr3_aa: ASSLFTGSKTEAF
v_call: TRBV7-2; j_call: TRBJ1-1; cdr3_aa: ASSLEGSVAGTEAF
v_call: TRBV14; j_call: TRBJ2-2; cdr3_aa: ASSLFGGAGELF
v_call: TRBV19; j_call: TRBJ1-5; cdr3_aa: ASSLRGPNQPQH
v_call: TRBV28; j_call: TRBJ1-2; cdr3_aa: ASSLTGGGRGYT
v_call: TRBV2; j_call: TRBJ2-5; cdr3_aa: ASSDRVTSGETQY
v_call: TRBV4-3; j_call: TRBJ2-3; cdr3_aa: ASSQGLAGGSTDTQY
v_call: TRBV6-5; j_call: TRBJ2-2; cdr3_aa: ASSYQGTAGELF